A selection of T cell receptor beta chains follows, all from one sample in a study of T cells in tumors after PD-1 blockade. Generated by immunoSEQ multiplex PCR, the TCRdb table keeps only in-frame clones and is missing some. The sample lists tens of thousands of clones; roughly 70% were seen once. The material was PBMCs, obtained after anti-PD-1 treatment. These receptors were collected from a human donor with basal cell carcinoma. CDR3s leave out the opening cysteine and the closing phenylalanine or tryptophan. D genes are given only for firm matches.

v_gene | d_gene | CDR3aa
TRBV2 | NA | ASSEAGYNEQF
TRBV7-2 | NA | ASSATGFGLQY
TRBV29-1 | TRBD1 | SAGQGSARGELF
TRBV20-1 | NA | SASGAGGSQPQH
TRBV19 | NA | ASSIGQTTEAF
TRBV5-6 | NA | ASSFWTANQPQH
TRBV2 | NA | ASSLRGSLAKNIQY
TRBV21-1 | NA | ASSQRGQSYEQY
TRBV9 | NA | ASSETGDSYGYT
TRBV5-6 | TRBD2 | ASSFGTRTSGSSYEQY
TRBV27 | TRBD1 | ASSHRTGTMEYEQF
TRBV5-1 | NA | ASSLVAGATTEAF
TRBV11-3 | TRBD2 | ASSLGTSGGNEQF
TRBV5-4 | TRBD2 | ASSTREGKETQY
TRBV7-9 | TRBD1 | ASWPGGGEQY
TRBV19 | TRBD2 | ASSITSGGSYEQY
TRBV6-5 | NA | ASSFGGAFSPLH
TRBV19 | NA | ASSTKQGKPLYGYT
TRBV27 | NA | ASSFVGGAKQPQH
TRBV5-6 | NA | ASSQSPSGANVLT
TRBV19 | NA | ASSSGLGIDTQY
TRBV24-1 | NA | APPLGGNIQY
TRBV4-1 | NA | ASSQDQARGPPH
TRBV3-1/TRBV3-2 | NA | ASSHRPSLPGYT
TRBV4-1 | TRBD2 | ASSQDGEGSLSQETQY
TRBV7-9 | NA | ASSFSTGNQPQH
TRBV16 | NA | ASSRTGLANYGYT
TRBV30 | NA | AWGKAALNTEAF
TRBV10-3 | TRBD1 | AISDRGTNYGYT
TRBV9 | NA | ASSLEDTGELF
TRBV16 | TRBD1 | ASSPRTGDDSPLH
TRBV18 | TRBD1 | ASSPTGDTYEQY
TRBV18 | NA | ASSPVGAGTYEQY
TRBV30 | NA | AWSSAGNEQF
TRBV7-6 | NA | ASSSGLNTEAF
TRBV6-2/TRBV6-3 | TRBD1 | ASSHPRGQGAYNEQF
TRBV2 | TRBD1 | ASSVRDRDNEQF
TRBV7-8 | NA | ASSPENRGAEVQPQH
TRBV19 | NA | ASSIDRASYEQY
TRBV5-4 | NA | ASSLGLPQGETQY
TRBV28 | NA | ASKLATPEANYEQY
TRBV5-1 | TRBD2 | ASSSLLAGGTDTQY
TRBV7-9 | NA | ASSAGPLRLSDTQY
TRBV5-1 | NA | ASSGDLSYEQY
TRBV24-1 | NA | ATSDSKGPSNQPQH
TRBV19 | NA | ASSIKGMGANVLT
TRBV6-5 | NA | ASTGITLGYT
TRBV6-5 | NA | ASSSRGAVDGYT